The rows below give T cell receptor beta chains drawn from one sample of a study of shared clonotypes between healthy human individuals. Repertoires were generated with immunoSEQ multiplex PCR, while TCRdb's copy carries only in-frame clones and drops some. The sample has approximately 110,000 clones; 67% are singletons. The specimen was memory CD8+ T cells sorted from blood. The receptors were sampled from a woman in her twenties or thirties in good health. Each CDR3 is given with its conserved first and last residue. Fields, in order: J gene, V gene, CDR3 protein.

J: TRBJ2-3; V: TRBV29-1; CDR3: CSVEVYLTGGSTDTQYF
J: TRBJ2-3; V: TRBV7-2; CDR3: CASSPPVVRVFTDTQYF
J: TRBJ1-3; V: TRBV7-8; CDR3: CASSLVFPGNTIYF
J: TRBJ2-1; V: TRBV10-3; CDR3: CATKGLADYNEQFF
J: TRBJ2-7; V: TRBV5-1; CDR3: CASSFSPWQVGAYEQYF
J: TRBJ1-5; V: TRBV6-1; CDR3: CASSEGWVSNQPQHF
J: TRBJ2-7; V: TRBV7-9; CDR3: CASSLIRLADEQYF
J: TRBJ2-1; V: TRBV27; CDR3: CASSSPLRDGRLYNEQFF
J: TRBJ1-5; V: TRBV7-3; CDR3: CASSLFPDPRNQPQHF
J: TRBJ1-5; V: TRBV21-1; CDR3: CASSPDLYSNQPQHF
J: TRBJ1-3; V: TRBV7-9; CDR3: CASSLHKGRSGNTIYF
J: TRBJ1-3; V: TRBV30; CDR3: CAWSVGTGLTIYF
J: TRBJ2-1; V: TRBV5-4; CDR3: CASSLDRPIPDNEQFF
J: TRBJ1-4; V: TRBV27; CDR3: CASRTASDSGFQLFF
J: TRBJ2-1; V: TRBV6-1; CDR3: CASGRLAGYNEQFF
J: TRBJ2-1; V: TRBV10-3; CDR3: CAIRDPSGSGFGEQFF
J: TRBJ2-3; V: TRBV9; CDR3: CASSLGGGTDTQYF
J: TRBJ1-3; V: TRBV19; CDR3: CASISQDGSGNTIYF
J: TRBJ1-1; V: TRBV7-6; CDR3: CASSLTAESTEAFF
J: TRBJ1-4; V: TRBV25-1; CDR3: CASSARTGDEKLFF
J: TRBJ2-6; V: TRBV7-9; CDR3: CASSPRLAGGPFGANVLTF
J: TRBJ2-7; V: TRBV2; CDR3: CAIGDRVREQYF
J: TRBJ2-4; V: TRBV25-1; CDR3: CASSGQGPPPIQYF
J: TRBJ1-1; V: TRBV28; CDR3: CASSSPRESNTEAFF
J: TRBJ2-3; V: TRBV18; CDR3: CASSQGQIVTDTQYF
J: TRBJ1-5; V: TRBV19; CDR3: CASSIGPTRGTQPQHF
J: TRBJ1-2; V: TRBV7-9; CDR3: CASTWTIRPFNGYTF
J: TRBJ1-1; V: TRBV27; CDR3: CASNSGATEAFF
J: TRBJ2-2; V: TRBV5-4; CDR3: CASSRERGTGELFF
J: TRBJ2-5; V: TRBV27; CDR3: CASSLTGYQETQYF
J: TRBJ2-1; V: TRBV15; CDR3: CATSNKCGCTYNEQFF
J: TRBJ2-1; V: TRBV27; CDR3: CASSPIAGGPYNEQFF
J: TRBJ2-3; V: TRBV2; CDR3: CASSAGLAGDTQYF
J: TRBJ2-5; V: TRBV6-4; CDR3: CASSDRAGGQETQYF
J: TRBJ2-5; V: TRBV4-1; CDR3: CASSQFWPAETQYF
J: TRBJ2-2; V: TRBV6-5; CDR3: CASRTLTGELFF
J: TRBJ2-7; V: TRBV15; CDR3: CATSRAGLAGDNFYEQYF
J: TRBJ2-1; V: TRBV5-1; CDR3: CASSFVGGQSYNEQFF
J: TRBJ1-1; V: TRBV2; CDR3: CALRRGVEAFF
J: TRBJ2-3; V: TRBV6-1; CDR3: CASSELAGERDTQYF
J: TRBJ1-4; V: TRBV25-1; CDR3: CASSESQGADGEKLFF
J: TRBJ2-5; V: TRBV10-2; CDR3: CASSGGEQQETQYF
J: TRBJ2-3; V: TRBV1; CDR3: CTSCRRLAGGSATDTQYF
J: TRBJ1-3; V: TRBV28; CDR3: CASSSGQGDGNTIYF
J: TRBJ2-5; V: TRBV7-7; CDR3: CASSLTVGGQETQYF
J: TRBJ1-2; V: TRBV2; CDR3: CASSGSRDRTYGYTF
J: TRBJ2-7; V: TRBV11-2; CDR3: CASSFGASGYSYEQYF
J: TRBJ2-6; V: TRBV15; CDR3: CATSRVAVYSGANVLTF
J: TRBJ2-1; V: TRBV9; CDR3: CASSVGLRGYGIYNEQFF
J: TRBJ2-7; V: TRBV5-1; CDR3: CASSQGGLGARSSYEQYF
J: TRBJ2-2; V: TRBV9; CDR3: CASRTGNTGELFF
J: TRBJ2-7; V: TRBV11-2; CDR3: CASSLDDNTSGAYEQYF
J: TRBJ2-7; V: TRBV27; CDR3: CASSFTREGYEQYF
J: TRBJ2-1; V: TRBV27; CDR3: CASTTGPPSYNEQFF